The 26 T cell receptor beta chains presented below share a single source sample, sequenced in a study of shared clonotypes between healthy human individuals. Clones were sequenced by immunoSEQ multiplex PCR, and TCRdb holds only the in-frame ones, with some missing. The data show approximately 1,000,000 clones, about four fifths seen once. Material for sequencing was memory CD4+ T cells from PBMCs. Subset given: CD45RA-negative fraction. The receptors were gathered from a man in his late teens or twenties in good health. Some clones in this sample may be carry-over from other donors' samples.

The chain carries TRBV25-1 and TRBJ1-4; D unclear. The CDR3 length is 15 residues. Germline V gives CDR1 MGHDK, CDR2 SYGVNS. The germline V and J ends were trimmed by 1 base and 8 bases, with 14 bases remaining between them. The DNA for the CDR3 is TGTGCCAGCAGTGAATTAGGAGAGGGATGGGAAAAACTGTTTTTT. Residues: CASSELGEGWEKLFF.

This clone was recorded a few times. The DNA of the CDR3 is TGTGCCAGCAGCTTATCCGGCGGGAGGGCCCTCCATGAGCAGTTCTTC. As protein: CASSLSGGRALHEQFF. The V gene is TRBV7-9, the J gene TRBJ2-1; 9 bases fit TRBD2. CDR1 is SEHNR and CDR2 is FQNEAQ in the germline V gene (reference sequence). V lost 2 bases, J lost 8 bases, and 10 bases stayed unmatched. The CDR3 extends over 16 amino acids.

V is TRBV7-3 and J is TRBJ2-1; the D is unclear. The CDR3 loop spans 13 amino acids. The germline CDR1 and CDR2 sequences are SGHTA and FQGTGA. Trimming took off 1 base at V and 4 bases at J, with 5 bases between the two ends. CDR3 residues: CASSLSQYNEQFF. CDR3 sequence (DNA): TGTGCCAGCAGCTTAAGTCAGTACAATGAGCAGTTCTTC. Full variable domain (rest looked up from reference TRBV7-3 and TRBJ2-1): GAGVSQTPSNKVTEKGKYVELRCDPISGHTALYWYRQSLGQGPEFLIYFQGTGAADDSGLPNDRFFAVRPEGSVSTLKIQRTERGDSAVYLCASSLSQYNEQFFGPGTRLTVL.

The CDR3 nucleotides are TGTGCCAGCTCACCAAGGGCTAGCACAGATACGCAGTATTTT. Translating it yields CASSPRASTDTQYF. The chain employs TRBV18 and TRBJ2-3; no reliable D call. From germline, CDR1 is KGHSH and CDR2 LQKENI. V lost 2 bases and J 0 bases, leaving 6 bases between the germline ends. CDR3 size: 14 residues.

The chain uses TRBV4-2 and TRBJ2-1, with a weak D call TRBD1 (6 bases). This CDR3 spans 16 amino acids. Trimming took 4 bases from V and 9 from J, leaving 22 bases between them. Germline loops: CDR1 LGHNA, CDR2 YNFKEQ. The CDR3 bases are TGTGCCAGCAGCCCCACGTCGACAGGCCTAAGTACTGAGCAGTTCTTC. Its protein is CASSPTSTGLSTEQFF.

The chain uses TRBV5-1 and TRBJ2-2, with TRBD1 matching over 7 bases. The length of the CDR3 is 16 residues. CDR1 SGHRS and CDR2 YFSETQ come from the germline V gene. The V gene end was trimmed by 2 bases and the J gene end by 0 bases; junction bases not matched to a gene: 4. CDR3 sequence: CASSLLQGPNTGELFF. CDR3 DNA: TGCGCCAGCAGCTTACTACAGGGGCCGAACACCGGGGAGCTGTTTTTT.

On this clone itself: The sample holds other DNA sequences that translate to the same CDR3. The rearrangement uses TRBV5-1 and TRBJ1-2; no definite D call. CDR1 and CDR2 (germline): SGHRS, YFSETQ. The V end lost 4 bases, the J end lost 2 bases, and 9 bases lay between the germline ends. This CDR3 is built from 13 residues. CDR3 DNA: TGCGCCAGCAGCGCGGACGGAAACTATGGCTACACCTTC. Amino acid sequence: CASSADGNYGYTF.

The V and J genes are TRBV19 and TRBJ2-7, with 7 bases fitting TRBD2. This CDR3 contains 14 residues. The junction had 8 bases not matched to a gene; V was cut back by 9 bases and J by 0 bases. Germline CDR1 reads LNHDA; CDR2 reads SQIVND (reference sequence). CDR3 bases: TGTGCCAGCCGGACCGGCGGGAGCTCCTACGAGCAGTACTTC. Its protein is CASRTGGSSYEQYF. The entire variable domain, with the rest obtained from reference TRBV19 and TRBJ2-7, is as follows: DGGITQSPKYLFRKEGQNVTLSCEQNLNHDAMYWYRQDPGQGLRLIYYSQIVNDFQKGDIAEGYSVSREKKESFPLTVTSAQKNPTAFYLCASRTGGSSYEQYFGPGTRLTVT.

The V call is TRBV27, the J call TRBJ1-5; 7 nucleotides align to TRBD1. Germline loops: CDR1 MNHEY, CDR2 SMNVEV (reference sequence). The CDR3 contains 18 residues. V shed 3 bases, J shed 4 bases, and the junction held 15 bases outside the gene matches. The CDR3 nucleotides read TGTGCCAGCAGTTTCAGGCCATCCTGGACAGGTAGTAATCAGCCCCAGCATTTT. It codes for CASSFRPSWTGSNQPQHF.

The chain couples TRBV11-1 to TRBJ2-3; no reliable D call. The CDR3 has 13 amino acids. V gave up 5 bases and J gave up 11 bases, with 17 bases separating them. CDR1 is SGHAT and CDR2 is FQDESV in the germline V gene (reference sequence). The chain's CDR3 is CASSLRSMMKQYF. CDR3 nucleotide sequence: TGTGCCAGCAGCCTCCGGAGTATGATGAAGCAGTATTTT. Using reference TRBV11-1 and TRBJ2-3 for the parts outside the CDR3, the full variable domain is EAEVAQSPRYKITEKSQAVAFWCDPISGHATLYWYRQILGQGPELLVQFQDESVVDDSQLPKDRFSAERLKGVDSTLKIQPAELGDSAMYLCASSLRSMMKQYFGPGTRLTVL.

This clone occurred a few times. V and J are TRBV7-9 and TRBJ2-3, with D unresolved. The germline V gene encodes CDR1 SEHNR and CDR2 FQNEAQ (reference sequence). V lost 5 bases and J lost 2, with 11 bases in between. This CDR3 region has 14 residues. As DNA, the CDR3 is TGTGCCAGCAGCCTCTCTTCCACCACAGATACGCAGTATTTT. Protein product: CASSLSSTTDTQYF. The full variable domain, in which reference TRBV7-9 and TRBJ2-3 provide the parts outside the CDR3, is DTGVSQNPRHKITKRGQNVTFRCDPISEHNRLYWYRQTLGQGPEFLTYFQNEAQLEKSRLLSDRFSAERPKGSFSTLEIQRTEQGDSAMYLCASSLSSTTDTQYFGPGTRLTVL.

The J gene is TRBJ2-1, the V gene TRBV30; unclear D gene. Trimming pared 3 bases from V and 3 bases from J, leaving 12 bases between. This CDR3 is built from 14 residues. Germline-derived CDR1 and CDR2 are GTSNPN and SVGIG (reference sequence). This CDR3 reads CAWRVDSIYNEQFF. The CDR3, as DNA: TGTGCCTGGAGAGTGGATTCTATCTACAATGAGCAGTTCTTC.

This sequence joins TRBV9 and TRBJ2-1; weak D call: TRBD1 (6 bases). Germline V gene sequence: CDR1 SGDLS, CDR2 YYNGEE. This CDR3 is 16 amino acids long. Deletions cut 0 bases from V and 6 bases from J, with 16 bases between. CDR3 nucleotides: TGTGCCAGCAGCGTAGCCCGAGACAGGTTGGGCAATGAGCAGTTCTTC. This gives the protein CASSVARDRLGNEQFF.

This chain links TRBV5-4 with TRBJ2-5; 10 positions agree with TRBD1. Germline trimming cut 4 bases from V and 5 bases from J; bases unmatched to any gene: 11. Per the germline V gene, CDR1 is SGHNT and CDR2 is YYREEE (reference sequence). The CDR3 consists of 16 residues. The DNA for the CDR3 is TGTGCCAGCAGCGCCACCCCGGGACAGGGGATTGAGACCCAGTACTTC. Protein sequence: CASSATPGQGIETQYF. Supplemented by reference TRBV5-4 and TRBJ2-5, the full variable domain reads ETGVTQSPTHLIKTRGQQVTLRCSSQSGHNTVSWYQQALGQGPQFIFQYYREEENGRGNFPPRFSGLQFPNYSSELNVNALELDDSALYLCASSATPGQGIETQYFGPGTRLLVL.

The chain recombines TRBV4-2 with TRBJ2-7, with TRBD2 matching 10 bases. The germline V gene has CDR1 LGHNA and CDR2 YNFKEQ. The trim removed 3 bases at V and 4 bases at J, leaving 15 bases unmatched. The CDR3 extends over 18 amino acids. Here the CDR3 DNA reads TGTGCCAGCAGCCAGGCTAATACCCTAGCGGGAGTAGTTTACGAGCAGTACTTC. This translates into CASSQANTLAGVVYEQYF.

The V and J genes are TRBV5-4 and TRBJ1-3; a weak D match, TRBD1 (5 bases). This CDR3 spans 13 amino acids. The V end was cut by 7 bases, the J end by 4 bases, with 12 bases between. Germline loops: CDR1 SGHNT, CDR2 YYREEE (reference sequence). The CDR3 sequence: CASRLEGGNTIYF. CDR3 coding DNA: TGTGCCAGCCGCCTTGAGGGGGGAAACACCATATATTTT.

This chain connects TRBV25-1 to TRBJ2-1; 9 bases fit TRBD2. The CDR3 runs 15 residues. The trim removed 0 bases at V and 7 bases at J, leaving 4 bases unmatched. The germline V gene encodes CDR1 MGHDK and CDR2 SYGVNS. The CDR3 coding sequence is TGTGCCAGCAGTGAATATTGGCGGGAGGGAAATGAGCAGTTCTTC. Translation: CASSEYWREGNEQFF.

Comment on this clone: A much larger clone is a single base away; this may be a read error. CDR3 DNA sequence: TGTGCCAGCAGTTCCTACTACGAGCAGTACTTC. Its protein is CASSSYYEQYF. This chain joins TRBV27 and TRBJ2-7, with D unclear. V lost 4 bases to trimming and J lost 3 bases, with 4 bases between them. The CDR3 sequence is 11 residues long. Germline V gene lookup returns CDR1 MNHEY and CDR2 SMNVEV (reference sequence).

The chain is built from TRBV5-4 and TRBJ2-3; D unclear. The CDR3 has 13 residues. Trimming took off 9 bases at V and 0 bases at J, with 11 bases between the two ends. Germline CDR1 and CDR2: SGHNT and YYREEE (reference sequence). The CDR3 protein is CATPDGSTDTQYF. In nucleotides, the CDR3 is TGTGCCACCCCGGACGGGAGCACAGATACGCAGTATTTT.

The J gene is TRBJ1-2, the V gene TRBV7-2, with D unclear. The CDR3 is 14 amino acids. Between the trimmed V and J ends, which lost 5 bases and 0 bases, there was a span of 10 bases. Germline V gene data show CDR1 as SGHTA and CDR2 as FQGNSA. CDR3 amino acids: CASSRDTPNYGYTF. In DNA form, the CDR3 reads TGTGCCAGCAGCCGTGACACGCCTAACTATGGCTACACCTTC.

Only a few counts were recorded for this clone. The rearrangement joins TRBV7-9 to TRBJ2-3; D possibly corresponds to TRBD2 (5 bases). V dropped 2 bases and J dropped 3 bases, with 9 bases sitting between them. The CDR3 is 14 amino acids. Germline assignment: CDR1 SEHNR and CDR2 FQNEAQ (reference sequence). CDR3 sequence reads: CASSLTTGTDTQYF. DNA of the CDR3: TGTGCCAGCAGCTTAACAACGGGGACAGATACGCAGTATTTT.

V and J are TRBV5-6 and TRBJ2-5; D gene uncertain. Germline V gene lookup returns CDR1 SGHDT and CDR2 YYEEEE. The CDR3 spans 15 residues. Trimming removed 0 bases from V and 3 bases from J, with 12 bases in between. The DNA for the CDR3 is TGTGCCAGCAGCTTGGAGAGGCTAGAGAAAGAGACCCAGTACTTC. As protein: CASSLERLEKETQYF.

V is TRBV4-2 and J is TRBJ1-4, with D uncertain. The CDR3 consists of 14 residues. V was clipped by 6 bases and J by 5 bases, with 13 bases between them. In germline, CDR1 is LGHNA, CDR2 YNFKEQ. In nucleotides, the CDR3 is TGTGCCAGCAGAGGTTTGACGGTAAATGAAAAACTGTTTTTT. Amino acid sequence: CASRGLTVNEKLFF.

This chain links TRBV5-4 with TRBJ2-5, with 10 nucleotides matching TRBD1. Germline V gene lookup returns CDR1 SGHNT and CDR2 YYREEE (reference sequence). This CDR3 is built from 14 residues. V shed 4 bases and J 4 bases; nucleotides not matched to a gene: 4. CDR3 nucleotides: TGTGCCAGCAGCAGGGGACAGGGGATAGAGACCCAGTACTTC. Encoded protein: CASSRGQGIETQYF.

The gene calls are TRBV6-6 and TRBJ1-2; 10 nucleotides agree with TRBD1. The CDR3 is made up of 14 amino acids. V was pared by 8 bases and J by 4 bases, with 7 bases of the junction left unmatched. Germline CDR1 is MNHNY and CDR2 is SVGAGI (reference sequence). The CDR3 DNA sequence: TGTGCCAGCGCCGACAGGGGGCGAGGCTATGGCTACACCTTC. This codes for CASADRGRGYGYTF.

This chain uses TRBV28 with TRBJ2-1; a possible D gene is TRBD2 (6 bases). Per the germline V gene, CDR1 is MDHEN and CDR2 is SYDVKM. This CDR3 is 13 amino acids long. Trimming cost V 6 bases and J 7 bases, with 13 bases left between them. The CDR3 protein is CASSSTRKNEQFF. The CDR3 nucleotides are TGTGCCAGCAGCTCGACTAGGAAGAATGAGCAGTTCTTC.